The rows below give T cell receptor beta chains drawn from one sample of a study of T-cell memory formation after mild COVID-19. Each CDR3 protein is one row after TCRdb ran MiXCR on the 5' RACE reads. The sample contains about 390,000 distinct CDR3 sequences, about 15% of which appear only once. Material: PBMCs or a T cell subset sorted from them (not recorded which). Receptors originate from a man between 18 and 35 years old who had mild COVID-19 (a few samples of this study predate the infection). Cell type and time point are not known. Both conserved end residues are part of each CDR3. Fields, in order: clone size, D gene, V gene, J gene, CDR3 protein, CDR3 DNA. A D gene is named only where the DNA matches it firmly. A clone size is listed for some rows: how often the clone was seen (once, few, many), or a class if it is expanded.

abundance: .
d_gene: TRBD1
v_gene: TRBV7-2
j_gene: TRBJ1-2
CDR3aa: CASSPAWTGGDGYTF
CDR3nt: TGTGCCAGCAGCCCCGCGTGGACAGGGGGCGATGGCTACACCTTC

abundance: .
d_gene: .
v_gene: TRBV11-2
j_gene: TRBJ2-5
CDR3aa: CASTQTRGYQETQYF
CDR3nt: TGTGCCAGCACCCAGACTAGGGGCTACCAAGAGACCCAGTACTTC

abundance: few
d_gene: TRBD2
v_gene: TRBV7-2
j_gene: TRBJ2-5
CDR3aa: CASSPSGGWETQYF
CDR3nt: TGTGCCAGCAGCCCTAGCGGGGGATGGGAGACCCAGTACTTC

abundance: .
d_gene: TRBD2
v_gene: TRBV27
j_gene: TRBJ2-1
CDR3aa: CASTPTSGVNEQFF
CDR3nt: TGTGCCAGCACACCGACTAGCGGGGTCAATGAGCAGTTCTTC

abundance: .
d_gene: TRBD2
v_gene: TRBV6-5
j_gene: TRBJ2-5
CDR3aa: CASSRGGAQETQYF
CDR3nt: TGTGCCAGCTCGCGGGGGGGCGCGCAAGAGACCCAGTACTTC

abundance: few
d_gene: TRBD1
v_gene: TRBV12-3/TRBV12-4
j_gene: TRBJ2-1
CDR3aa: CASSLGLTGLLDLGEQFF
CDR3nt: TGTGCCAGCAGTTTAGGCCTGACAGGGTTACTAGACCTCGGTGAGCAGTTCTTC

abundance: .
d_gene: .
v_gene: TRBV15
j_gene: TRBJ2-3
CDR3aa: CATSWGVGDTQYF
CDR3nt: TGTGCCACCAGCTGGGGAGTGGGGGATACGCAGTATTTT

abundance: few
d_gene: .
v_gene: TRBV21-1
j_gene: TRBJ2-3
CDR3aa: CASSRPTGGTDTQYF
CDR3nt: TGTGCCAGCAGCAGGCCGACAGGGGGCACAGATACGCAGTATTTT

abundance: few
d_gene: .
v_gene: TRBV11-2
j_gene: TRBJ1-2
CDR3aa: CASSQYEYGYTF
CDR3nt: TGTGCCAGCAGCCAGTATGAGTATGGCTACACCTTC

abundance: .
d_gene: TRBD2
v_gene: TRBV7-8
j_gene: TRBJ2-5
CDR3aa: CASSLADGLPEGTQYF
CDR3nt: TGTGCCAGCAGCCTAGCGGACGGACTCCCCGAGGGGACCCAGTACTTC

abundance: .
d_gene: .
v_gene: TRBV24-1
j_gene: TRBJ1-4
CDR3aa: CATSDGGAEKLFF
CDR3nt: TGTGCCACCAGTGATGGAGGGGCTGAAAAACTGTTTTTT

abundance: .
d_gene: .
v_gene: TRBV12-3/TRBV12-4
j_gene: TRBJ1-5
CDR3aa: CASTEGGANQPQHF
CDR3nt: TGTGCCAGCACTGAGGGGGGTGCCAATCAGCCCCAGCATTTT

abundance: .
d_gene: .
v_gene: TRBV7-6
j_gene: TRBJ2-3
CDR3aa: CASSLGREIDTQYF
CDR3nt: TGTGCCAGCAGCTTAGGCAGGGAGATAGATACGCAGTATTTT

abundance: many
d_gene: .
v_gene: TRBV29-1
j_gene: TRBJ2-1
CDR3aa: CSVENNNEQFF
CDR3nt: TGCAGCGTTGAGAACAACAATGAGCAGTTCTTC

abundance: few
d_gene: .
v_gene: TRBV4-1
j_gene: TRBJ1-3
CDR3aa: CASSQGRGLNSGNTIYF
CDR3nt: TGCGCCAGCAGCCAGGGGCGCGGGCTGAACTCTGGAAACACCATATATTTT

abundance: few
d_gene: TRBD2
v_gene: TRBV6-4
j_gene: TRBJ2-1
CDR3aa: CASSWTSGVQYNEQFF
CDR3nt: TGTGCCAGCAGTTGGACTAGCGGGGTCCAATACAATGAGCAGTTCTTC

abundance: .
d_gene: .
v_gene: TRBV5-6
j_gene: TRBJ2-3
CDR3aa: CASSLVGQASDTQYF
CDR3nt: TGTGCCAGCAGCTTGGTTGGTCAGGCCTCAGATACGCAGTATTTT

abundance: few
d_gene: TRBD1
v_gene: TRBV4-3
j_gene: TRBJ2-7
CDR3aa: CASSLSRDSYEQYF
CDR3nt: TGCGCCAGCAGTCTGTCTCGGGACAGCTACGAGCAGTACTTC

abundance: few
d_gene: .
v_gene: TRBV20-1
j_gene: TRBJ1-2
CDR3aa: CSAAGFYGYTF
CDR3nt: TGCAGTGCCGCAGGGTTCTATGGCTACACCTTC

abundance: few
d_gene: TRBD2
v_gene: TRBV4-1
j_gene: TRBJ2-1
CDR3aa: CASSQGRGETRQFF
CDR3nt: TGCGCCAGCAGCCAAGGGCGGGGGGAGACGAGGCAGTTCTTC

abundance: .
d_gene: .
v_gene: TRBV12-3/TRBV12-4
j_gene: TRBJ2-1
CDR3aa: CASSLDPLRQSGYNEQFF
CDR3nt: TGTGCCAGCAGTTTAGACCCCCTCAGACAATCGGGTTACAATGAGCAGTTCTTC

abundance: many
d_gene: TRBD2
v_gene: TRBV7-9
j_gene: TRBJ2-4
CDR3aa: CASSLRGRGTKNIQYF
CDR3nt: TGTGCCAGCAGCTTACGCGGGAGGGGGACCAAAAACATTCAGTACTTC

abundance: .
d_gene: .
v_gene: TRBV12-3/TRBV12-4
j_gene: TRBJ1-6
CDR3aa: CASSPKGRHNSPLHF
CDR3nt: TGTGCCAGCAGTCCCAAGGGGCGGCATAATTCACCCCTCCACTTT

abundance: .
d_gene: .
v_gene: TRBV29-1
j_gene: TRBJ1-1
CDR3aa: CSGRSGETEAFF
CDR3nt: TGCAGCGGCAGATCGGGGGAAACTGAAGCTTTCTTT

abundance: .
d_gene: .
v_gene: TRBV2
j_gene: TRBJ2-7
CDR3aa: CASRTVEGPYEQYF
CDR3nt: TGTGCCAGCAGAACGGTCGAGGGACCCTACGAGCAGTACTTC

abundance: .
d_gene: .
v_gene: TRBV25-1
j_gene: TRBJ2-3
CDR3aa: CASSPQGGDTQYF
CDR3nt: TGTGCCAGCAGTCCTCAGGGAGGAGATACGCAGTATTTT

abundance: .
d_gene: .
v_gene: TRBV27
j_gene: TRBJ2-6
CDR3aa: CASGDWGNVLTF
CDR3nt: TGTGCCAGCGGAGACTGGGGCAACGTCCTGACTTTC

abundance: few
d_gene: .
v_gene: TRBV7-9
j_gene: TRBJ1-2
CDR3aa: CASTNLDINYGYTF
CDR3nt: TGTGCCAGCACCAACCTGGACATTAACTATGGCTACACCTTC

abundance: few
d_gene: .
v_gene: TRBV25-1
j_gene: TRBJ2-3
CDR3aa: CASSRAGKYTQYF
CDR3nt: TGTGCCAGCAGTCGCGCGGGGAAATATACGCAGTATTTT

abundance: .
d_gene: .
v_gene: TRBV7-2
j_gene: TRBJ2-2
CDR3aa: CASSLAGEDGELFF
CDR3nt: TGTGCCAGCAGCTTAGCGGGGGAGGACGGGGAGCTGTTTTTT

abundance: few
d_gene: .
v_gene: TRBV5-1
j_gene: TRBJ1-1
CDR3aa: CASSSGRIVEAFF
CDR3nt: TGCGCCAGCAGCTCGGGACGGATCGTTGAAGCTTTCTTT

abundance: .
d_gene: .
v_gene: TRBV9
j_gene: TRBJ2-7
CDR3aa: CASSVEGSSYEQYF
CDR3nt: TGTGCCAGCAGCGTAGAGGGAAGCTCCTACGAGCAGTACTTC

abundance: few
d_gene: .
v_gene: TRBV5-1
j_gene: TRBJ1-1
CDR3aa: CASSLTGPNTEAFF
CDR3nt: TGCGCCAGCAGCTTGACAGGGCCGAACACTGAAGCTTTCTTT

abundance: .
d_gene: TRBD2
v_gene: TRBV5-1
j_gene: TRBJ2-1
CDR3aa: CASSLGLAGGQDEQFF
CDR3nt: TGCGCCAGCAGCTTGGGACTAGCGGGGGGGCAGGATGAGCAGTTCTTC

abundance: few
d_gene: .
v_gene: TRBV5-4
j_gene: TRBJ2-1
CDR3aa: CASSLGTTRGTYNEQFF
CDR3nt: TGTGCCAGCAGCTTGGGGACAACCAGGGGAACCTACAATGAGCAGTTCTTC

abundance: .
d_gene: .
v_gene: TRBV9
j_gene: TRBJ2-1
CDR3aa: CASSVPRAREQFF
CDR3nt: TGTGCCAGCAGCGTCCCAAGAGCGAGGGAGCAGTTCTTC

abundance: few
d_gene: TRBD1
v_gene: TRBV5-6
j_gene: TRBJ1-5
CDR3aa: CASSKDRGVVNQPQHF
CDR3nt: TGTGCCAGCAGCAAGGACAGGGGAGTTGTCAATCAGCCCCAGCATTTT

abundance: .
d_gene: TRBD2
v_gene: TRBV20-1
j_gene: TRBJ2-2
CDR3aa: CSASSPARGAGELFF
CDR3nt: TGCAGTGCTAGTAGTCCAGCTCGGGGGGCCGGGGAGCTGTTTTTT

abundance: .
d_gene: .
v_gene: TRBV19
j_gene: TRBJ2-2
CDR3aa: CASSIDRARVTGELFF
CDR3nt: TGTGCCAGTAGTATAGACCGAGCCAGGGTTACCGGGGAGCTGTTTTTT

abundance: few
d_gene: .
v_gene: TRBV5-5
j_gene: TRBJ1-5
CDR3aa: CASSLQQGSNQPQHF
CDR3nt: TGTGCCAGCAGCTTGCAGCAGGGTAGCAATCAGCCCCAGCATTTT

abundance: .
d_gene: .
v_gene: TRBV7-6
j_gene: TRBJ2-1
CDR3aa: CASSLGWGAGYNEQFF
CDR3nt: TGTGCCAGCAGCTTAGGTTGGGGGGCCGGCTACAATGAGCAGTTCTTC

abundance: many
d_gene: TRBD1
v_gene: TRBV28
j_gene: TRBJ1-6
CDR3aa: CASSLSQGVGGNSPLHF
CDR3nt: TGTGCCAGCAGTTTATCCCAGGGGGTAGGGGGGAATTCACCCCTCCACTTT